This T cell receptor (beta chain) is drawn from a study of shared clonotypes between healthy human individuals. Generated by immunoSEQ multiplex PCR, the TCRdb table keeps only in-frame clones and is missing some. Among 75,000 to 100,000 clones, over 40% were seen once, and the ten largest hold roughly 15%. Trimming took 6 bases from V and 4 from J, leaving 7 bases between them. CDR3 length: 12 amino acids. The germline gives CDR1 SGHTA, CDR2 FQGNSA. The J gene is TRBJ2-1, the V gene TRBV7-2; D uncertain. This TCR was recovered from a woman between 35 and 50 years old in good health. Some clones in this sample may be carry-over from other donors' samples. Input material: PBMCs. The CDR3 bases are TGTGCCAGCAGGGAAAGATACAATGAGCAGTTCTTC. It codes for CASRERYNEQFF.